The clone carrying this T cell receptor (beta chain) was seen more than once but under ten times. This CDR3 is built from 11 residues. Trimming stripped 5 bases from V and 15 bases from J, with 14 bases between. Germline CDR1 MDHEN, CDR2 SYDVKM. This specimen comes from a study of human T cells and chemical hapten exposure. Time point here: pre-sensitization, week 0. Regarding treatment: therapeutic diphenylcyclopropenone sensitization with weekly scalp DPC. Unfractionated whole blood yielded total RNA. TCRdb analysed the RACE reads with MiXCR anew, one entry per CDR3 protein. Among tens of thousands of distinct CDR3 sequences listed, 10% to 13% were seen once.

This clonotype originated in a man aged 50 to 60 with alopecia areata. Some clones in this sample may be carry-over from other donors' samples. The starting material was whole blood, obtained in connection with sensitization to the hapten diphenylcyclopropenone (DPC). J is TRBJ2-1 and V is TRBV28; D not certain. The CDR3 loop is CASSTHSRGFF. The CDR3 nucleotides are TGTGCCAGCAGTACTCACTCCCGAGGGTTCTTC. The full variable domain, with the rest looked up from reference TRBV28 and TRBJ2-1, is DVKVTQSSRYLVKRTGEKVFLECVQDMDHENMFWYRQDPGLGLRLIYFSYDVKMKEKGDIPEGYSVSREKKERFSLILESASTNQTSMYLCASSTHSRGFFGPGTRLTVL.